This T cell receptor (beta chain) stems from a study of blood T cells in healthy people across ages. Using a J-beta primer mix together with a sample-barcoded 5' primer, a second PCR was run for roughly 7 to 12 cycles. TCRdb redid the calling of the 5' RACE reads with MiXCR, one entry per CDR3 protein. The sample includes under 1,000,000 distinct CDR3 sequences, 35% to 60% of them seen just once. The CDR3 is 16 residues long. Trimming at V came to 3 bases and at J to 1 base, leaving 4 bases not matched to a gene. Germline-derived CDR1 and CDR2 are SGHTA and FQGNSA. The sequence was collected from a man older than 75 in good health. This rearrangement joins TRBV7-2 to TRBJ2-3, with 10 bases that match TRBD1. What was sequenced was blood. The CDR3 nucleotides read TGTGCCAGCAGCTTCACCGGGACAGGGGGCACAGATACGCAGTATTTT. It codes for CASSFTGTGGTDTQYF.